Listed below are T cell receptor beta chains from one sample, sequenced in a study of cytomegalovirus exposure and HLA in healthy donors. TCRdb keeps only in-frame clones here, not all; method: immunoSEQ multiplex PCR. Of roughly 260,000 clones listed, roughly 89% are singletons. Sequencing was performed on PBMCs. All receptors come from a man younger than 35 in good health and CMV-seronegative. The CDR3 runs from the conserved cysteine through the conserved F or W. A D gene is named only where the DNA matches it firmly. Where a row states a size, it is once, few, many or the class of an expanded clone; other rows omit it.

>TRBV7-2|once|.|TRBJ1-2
CASSLSGVYGYTF
TGTGCCAGCAGCTTATCAGGCGTATATGGCTACACCTTC
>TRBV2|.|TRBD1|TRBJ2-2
CASRDPGQGNTGELFF
TGTGCCAGCAGGGACCCAGGACAGGGGAACACCGGGGAGCTGTTTTTT
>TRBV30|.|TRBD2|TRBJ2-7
CAWRSSLLAREQYF
TGTGCCTGGAGAAGCAGCCTACTAGCGAGGGAGCAGTACTTC
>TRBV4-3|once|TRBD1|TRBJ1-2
CASSQDWLTGDSYTF
TGCGCCAGCAGCCAAGATTGGCTGACAGGGGACAGCTACACCTTC
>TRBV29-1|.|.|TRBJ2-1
CSVVRESAYNEQFF
TGCAGCGTTGTGAGGGAGTCAGCCTACAATGAGCAGTTCTTC
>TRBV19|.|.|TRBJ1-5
CASRGSRGINQPQHF
TGTGCCAGTAGAGGATCAAGAGGTATCAATCAGCCCCAGCATTTT
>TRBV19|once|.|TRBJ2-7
CASSVLGGNRYEQYF
TGTGCCAGTAGTGTACTTGGGGGGAATCGGTACGAGCAGTACTTC
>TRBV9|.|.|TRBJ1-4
CASGPYREGEKLFF
TGTGCCAGCGGACCGTACAGGGAGGGCGAAAAACTGTTTTTT
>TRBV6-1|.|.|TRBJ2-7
CASSDAGSYEQYF
TGTGCCAGCAGTGATGCGGGGTCCTACGAGCAGTACTTC
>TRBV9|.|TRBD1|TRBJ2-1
CASTTGTGPYNEQFF
TGTGCCAGCACTACCGGGACAGGTCCCTACAATGAGCAGTTCTTC
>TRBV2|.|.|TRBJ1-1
CASSPQGLRTEAFF
TGTGCCAGCAGCCCACAGGGCTTGAGAACTGAAGCTTTCTTT
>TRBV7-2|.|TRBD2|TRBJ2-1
CASSLAGLVNEQFF
TGTGCCAGCAGCTTAGCCGGACTAGTCAATGAGCAGTTCTTC
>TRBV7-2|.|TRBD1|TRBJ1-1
CASSFLGQGTEAFF
TGTGCCAGCAGCTTCCTTGGACAGGGCACTGAAGCTTTCTTT
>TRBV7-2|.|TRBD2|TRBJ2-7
CASSSYQLADHSYEQYF
TGTGCCAGCAGCTCCTATCAACTAGCGGACCACTCCTACGAGCAGTACTTC
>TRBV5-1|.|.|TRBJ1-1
CASSFGGTEAFF
TGCGCCAGCAGCTTCGGAGGGACTGAAGCTTTCTTT
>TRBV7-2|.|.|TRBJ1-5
CASSLIGEVGQPQHF
TGTGCCAGCAGCCTTATAGGGGAGGTTGGCCAGCCCCAGCATTTT
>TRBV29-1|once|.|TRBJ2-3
CSCRGAYNTDTQYF
TGCAGCTGTCGGGGGGCCTATAACACAGATACGCAGTATTTT
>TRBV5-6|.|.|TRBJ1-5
CASSLYGLIGGSNQPQHF
TGTGCCAGCAGCTTGTACGGTCTTATAGGCGGGAGCAATCAGCCCCAGCATTTT
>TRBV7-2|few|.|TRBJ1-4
CASSRGWTNEKLFF
TGTGCCAGCAGCAGGGGTTGGACTAATGAAAAACTGTTTTTT
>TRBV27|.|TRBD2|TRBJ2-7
CASSLTSGTLSYEQYF
TGTGCCAGCAGTTTGACTAGCGGGACCCTCTCCTACGAGCAGTACTTC
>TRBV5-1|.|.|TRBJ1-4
CASSSDGASDEKLFF
TGCGCCAGCAGCTCGGACGGAGCTAGCGATGAAAAACTGTTTTTT
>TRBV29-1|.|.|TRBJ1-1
CSVAQVNTEAFF
TGCAGCGTTGCACAAGTGAACACTGAAGCTTTCTTT
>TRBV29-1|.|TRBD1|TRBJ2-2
CSVAAGTENTGELFF
TGCAGCGTCGCGGCCGGGACAGAAAACACCGGGGAGCTGTTTTTT
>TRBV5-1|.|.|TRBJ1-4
CASRSRPGTTTNEKLFF
TGCGCCAGCAGATCCCGGCCGGGGACAACAACTAATGAAAAACTGTTTTTT
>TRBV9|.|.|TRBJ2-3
CASSVRPLSGDTQYF
TGTGCCAGCAGCGTACGTCCATTGTCCGGGGATACGCAGTATTTT
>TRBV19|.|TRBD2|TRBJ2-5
CASRRTSGSMYQETQYF
TGTGCCAGTAGAAGGACTAGCGGGAGCATGTACCAAGAGACCCAGTACTTC
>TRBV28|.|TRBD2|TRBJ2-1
CASSLDRASGRHEQFF
TGTGCCAGCAGTTTAGATCGGGCTAGCGGGAGGCATGAGCAGTTCTTC
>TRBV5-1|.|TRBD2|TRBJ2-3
CASSTQTSGGANTQYF
TGCGCCAGCAGCACCCAAACTAGCGGGGGGGCTAATACGCAGTATTTT
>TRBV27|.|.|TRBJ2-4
CASTRRGSVAKNIQYF
TGTGCCAGCACCCGGAGGGGCAGTGTAGCCAAAAACATTCAGTACTTC